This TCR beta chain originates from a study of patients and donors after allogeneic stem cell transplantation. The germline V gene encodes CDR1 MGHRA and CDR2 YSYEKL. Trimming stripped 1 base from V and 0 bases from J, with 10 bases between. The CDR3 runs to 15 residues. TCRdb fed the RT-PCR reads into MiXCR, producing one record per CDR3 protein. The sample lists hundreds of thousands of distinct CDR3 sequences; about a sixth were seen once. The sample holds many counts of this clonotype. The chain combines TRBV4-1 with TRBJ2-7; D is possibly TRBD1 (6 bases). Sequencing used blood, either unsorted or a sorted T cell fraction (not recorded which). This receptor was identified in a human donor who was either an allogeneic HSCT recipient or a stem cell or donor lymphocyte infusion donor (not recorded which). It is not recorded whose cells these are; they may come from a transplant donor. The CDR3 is CASSQAQGNSYEQYF. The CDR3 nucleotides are TGCGCCAGCAGCCAAGCACAGGGTAACTCCTACGAGCAGTACTTC.